This TCR beta chain was found in a study of T cells after yellow fever vaccination. Broader study findings: Clones from primary vaccination mostly reappeared after the booster (over 95% CD4, around 90% CD8).

Germline assignment: CDR1 MDHEN and CDR2 SYDVKM. J gave up 3 bases and V 5 bases, and 7 bases lay outside the gene matches. CDR3 length equals 15 residues. To note about this clonotype: Its antigen remains unknown.

Generation of TCR cDNA used 5'RACE template switching (which added a universal primer site and UMIs). TCRdb used MiXCR to reprocess the 5' RACE reads, holding one entry per CDR3 protein. The data show some 300,000 distinct CDR3 sequences, with around 8.6% seen just once and about 3.5% held by the top ten. The starting material was CD4+ T cells sorted from PBMCs, obtained 5 days after the yellow fever booster vaccination. The chain carries TRBV28 and TRBJ1-5; 7 bases are shared with TRBD1. The source of this sequence is a young man who received the YFV17D yellow fever vaccine. This chain's CDR3 is CASSRRQGPNQPQHF. CDR3 DNA sequence: TGTGCCAGCAGTAGGCGACAGGGTCCCAATCAGCCCCAGCATTTT.